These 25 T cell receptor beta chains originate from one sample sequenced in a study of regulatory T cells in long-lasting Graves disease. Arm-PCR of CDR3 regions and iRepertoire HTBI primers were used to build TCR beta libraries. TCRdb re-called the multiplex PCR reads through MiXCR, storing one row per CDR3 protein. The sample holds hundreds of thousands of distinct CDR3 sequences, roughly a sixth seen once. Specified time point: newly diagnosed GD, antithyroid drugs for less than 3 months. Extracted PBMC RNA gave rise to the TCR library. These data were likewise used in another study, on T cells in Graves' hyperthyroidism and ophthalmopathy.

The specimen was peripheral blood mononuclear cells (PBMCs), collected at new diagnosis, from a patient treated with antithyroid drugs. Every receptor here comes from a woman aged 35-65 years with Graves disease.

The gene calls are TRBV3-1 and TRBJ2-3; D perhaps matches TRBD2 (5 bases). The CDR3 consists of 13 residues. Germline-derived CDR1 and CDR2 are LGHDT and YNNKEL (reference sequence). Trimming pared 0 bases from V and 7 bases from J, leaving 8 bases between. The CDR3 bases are TGTGCCAGCAGCCAAGATGTAGCGAATACGCAGTATTTT. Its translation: CASSQDVANTQYF.

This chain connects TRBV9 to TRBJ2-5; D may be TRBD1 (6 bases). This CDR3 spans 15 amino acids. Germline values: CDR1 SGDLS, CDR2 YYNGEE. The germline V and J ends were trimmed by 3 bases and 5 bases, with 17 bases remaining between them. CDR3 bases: TGTGCCAGCAGCGCCCTCGGACAGCCCGGGGAGACCCAGTACTTC. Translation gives CASSALGQPGETQYF.

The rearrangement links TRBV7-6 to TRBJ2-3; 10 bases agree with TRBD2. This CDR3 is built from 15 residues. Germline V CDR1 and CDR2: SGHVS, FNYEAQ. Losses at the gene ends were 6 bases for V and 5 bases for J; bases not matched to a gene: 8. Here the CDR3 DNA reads TGTGCCAGCAGAAAACTAGCGGGGTTTCAAGATACGCAGTATTTT. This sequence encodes CASRKLAGFQDTQYF.

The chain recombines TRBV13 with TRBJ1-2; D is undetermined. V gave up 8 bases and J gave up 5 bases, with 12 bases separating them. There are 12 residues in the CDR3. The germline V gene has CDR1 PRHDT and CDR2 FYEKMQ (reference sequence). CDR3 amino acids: CASRTLGYGYTF. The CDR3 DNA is TGTGCCAGCCGGACCCTCGGGTATGGCTACACCTTC.

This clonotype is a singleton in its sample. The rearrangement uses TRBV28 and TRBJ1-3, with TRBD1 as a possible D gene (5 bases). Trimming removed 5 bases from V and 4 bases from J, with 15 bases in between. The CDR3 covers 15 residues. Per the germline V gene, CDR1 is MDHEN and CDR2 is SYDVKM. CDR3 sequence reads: CASSPPQGPGNTIYF. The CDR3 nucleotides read TGTGCCAGCAGTCCGCCCCAGGGACCCGGAAACACCATATATTTT. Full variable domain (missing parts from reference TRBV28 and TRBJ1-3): DVKVTQSSRYLVKRTGEKVFLECVQDMDHENMFWYRQDPGLGLRLIYFSYDVKMKEKGDIPEGYSVSREKKERFSLILESASTNQTSMYLCASSPPQGPGNTIYFGEGSWLTVV.

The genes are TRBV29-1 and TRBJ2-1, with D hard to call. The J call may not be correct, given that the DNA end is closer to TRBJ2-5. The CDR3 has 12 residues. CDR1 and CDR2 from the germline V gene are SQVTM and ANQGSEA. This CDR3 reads CSASTGAETQYF. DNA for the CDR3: TGCAGCGCCTCAACTGGTGCAGAGACCCAGTACTTC.

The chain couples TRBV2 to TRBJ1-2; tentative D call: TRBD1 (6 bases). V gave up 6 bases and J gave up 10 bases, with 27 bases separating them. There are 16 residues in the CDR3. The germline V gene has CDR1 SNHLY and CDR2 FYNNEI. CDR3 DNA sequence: TGTGCCAGCAGGCCGAACAGGGTGAACTCGAACTATAACTACACCTTC. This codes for CASRPNRVNSNYNYTF.

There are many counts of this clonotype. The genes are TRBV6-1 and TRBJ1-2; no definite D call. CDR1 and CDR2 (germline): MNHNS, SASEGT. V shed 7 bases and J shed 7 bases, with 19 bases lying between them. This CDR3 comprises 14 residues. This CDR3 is CASKSNDKKGGYTF. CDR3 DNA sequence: TGTGCCAGCAAAAGTAACGACAAGAAGGGTGGCTACACCTTC.

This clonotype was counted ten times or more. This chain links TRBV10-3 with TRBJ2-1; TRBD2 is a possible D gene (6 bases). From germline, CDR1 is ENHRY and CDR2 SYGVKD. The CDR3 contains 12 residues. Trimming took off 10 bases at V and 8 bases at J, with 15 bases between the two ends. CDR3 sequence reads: CATGTDGDEQFF. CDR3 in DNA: TGTGCCACTGGGACTGACGGAGATGAGCAGTTCTTC.

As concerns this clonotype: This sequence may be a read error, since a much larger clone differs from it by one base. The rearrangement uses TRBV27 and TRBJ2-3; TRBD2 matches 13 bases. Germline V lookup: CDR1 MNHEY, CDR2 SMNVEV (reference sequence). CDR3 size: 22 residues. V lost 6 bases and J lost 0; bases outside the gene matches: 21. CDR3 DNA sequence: TGTGCCAGCAGCACCCCGGTTGGGGACAGCCGGACTAGCGGGGGCAGCACAGATACGCAGTATTTT. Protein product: CASSTPVGDSRTSGGSTDTQYF.

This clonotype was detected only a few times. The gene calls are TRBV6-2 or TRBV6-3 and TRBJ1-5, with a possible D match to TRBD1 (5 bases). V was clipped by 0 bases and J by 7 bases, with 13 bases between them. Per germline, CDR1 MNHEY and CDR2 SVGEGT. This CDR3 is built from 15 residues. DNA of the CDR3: TGTGCCAGCAGTTACTCGTCAGGGTACCCCCAGCCCCAGCATTTT. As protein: CASSYSSGYPQPQHF.

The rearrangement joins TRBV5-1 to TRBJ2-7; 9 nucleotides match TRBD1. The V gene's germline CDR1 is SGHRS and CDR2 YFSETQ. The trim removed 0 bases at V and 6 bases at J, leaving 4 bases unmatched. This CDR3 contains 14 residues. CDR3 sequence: CASSLGTGDFEQYF. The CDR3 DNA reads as TGCGCCAGCAGCTTGGGGACAGGGGACTTCGAGCAGTACTTC. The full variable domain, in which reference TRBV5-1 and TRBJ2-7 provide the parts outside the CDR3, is KAGVTQTPRYLIKTRGQQVTLSCSPISGHRSVSWYQQTPGQGLQFLFEYFSETQRNKGNFPGRFSGRQFSNSRSEMNVSTLELGDSALYLCASSLGTGDFEQYFGPGTRLTVT.

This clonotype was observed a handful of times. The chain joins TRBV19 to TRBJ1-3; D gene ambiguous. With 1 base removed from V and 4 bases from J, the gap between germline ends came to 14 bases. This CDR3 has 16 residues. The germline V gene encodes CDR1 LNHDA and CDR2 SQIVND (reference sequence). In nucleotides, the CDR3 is TGTGCCAGTAGTATAGGCCCATCTATGACCGGAAACACCATATATTTT. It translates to CASSIGPSMTGNTIYF.

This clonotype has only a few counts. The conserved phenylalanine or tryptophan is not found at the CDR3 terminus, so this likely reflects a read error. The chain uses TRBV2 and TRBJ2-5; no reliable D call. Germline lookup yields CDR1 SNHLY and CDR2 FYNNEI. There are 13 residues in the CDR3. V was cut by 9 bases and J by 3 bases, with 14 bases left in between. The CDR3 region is CARAERAEETQYY. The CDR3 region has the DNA TGTGCCAGGGCCGAAAGGGCCGAAGAGACCCAGTACTAC.

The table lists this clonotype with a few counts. The CDR3 protein is CASSYLQGIGNTIYF. The CDR3 DNA reads as TGTGCCAGCAGTTACCTCCAGGGTATAGGAAACACCATATATTTT. The rearrangement uses TRBV6-5 and TRBJ1-3, with a weak D call TRBD1 (5 bases). CDR1 and CDR2 from the germline V gene are MNHEY and SVGAGI. The CDR3 contains 15 residues. Trimming took 2 bases from V and 4 from J, leaving 12 bases between them.

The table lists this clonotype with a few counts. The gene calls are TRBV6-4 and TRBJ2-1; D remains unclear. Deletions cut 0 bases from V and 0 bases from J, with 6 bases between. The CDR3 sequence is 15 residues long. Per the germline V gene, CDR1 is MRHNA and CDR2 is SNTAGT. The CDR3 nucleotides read TGTGCCAGCAGTGACTCGGTGGGCTCCTACAATGAGCAGTTCTTC. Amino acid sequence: CASSDSVGSYNEQFF.

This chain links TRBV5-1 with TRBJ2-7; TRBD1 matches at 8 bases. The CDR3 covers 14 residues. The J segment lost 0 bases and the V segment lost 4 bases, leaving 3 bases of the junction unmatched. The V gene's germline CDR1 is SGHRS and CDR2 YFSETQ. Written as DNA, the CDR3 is TGCGCCAGCAGCCAAGACAGGGGCTCCTACGAGCAGTACTTC. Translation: CASSQDRGSYEQYF.

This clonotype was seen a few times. This chain's CDR3 is CSARGGGFRTDTQYF. CDR3 nucleotide sequence: TGCAGTGCTAGAGGGGGAGGGTTTCGGACAGATACGCAGTATTTT. This chain joins TRBV20-1 and TRBJ2-3; 7 bases are shared with TRBD2. The trim removed 1 base at V and 3 bases at J, leaving 7 bases unmatched. Germline CDR1 and CDR2: DFQATT and SNEGSKA (reference sequence). The CDR3 has 15 amino acids.

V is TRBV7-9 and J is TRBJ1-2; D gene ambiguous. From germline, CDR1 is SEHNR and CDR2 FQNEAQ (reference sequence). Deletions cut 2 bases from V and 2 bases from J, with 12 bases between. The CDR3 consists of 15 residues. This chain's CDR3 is CASSLIVTRNYGYTF. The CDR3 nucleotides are TGTGCCAGCAGCTTAATTGTGACAAGAAACTATGGCTACACCTTC.

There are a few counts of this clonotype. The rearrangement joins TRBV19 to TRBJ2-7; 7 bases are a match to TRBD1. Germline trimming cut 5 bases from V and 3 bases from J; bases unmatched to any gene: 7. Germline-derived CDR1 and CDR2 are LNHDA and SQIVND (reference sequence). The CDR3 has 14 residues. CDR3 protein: CASSVDRDFYEQYF. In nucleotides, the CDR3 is TGTGCCAGTAGTGTCGACAGGGATTTCTACGAGCAGTACTTC.

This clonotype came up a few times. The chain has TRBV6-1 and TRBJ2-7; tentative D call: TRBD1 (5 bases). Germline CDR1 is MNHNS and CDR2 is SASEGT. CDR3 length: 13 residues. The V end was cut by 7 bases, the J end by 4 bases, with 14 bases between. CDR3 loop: CASMAKGLYEQYF. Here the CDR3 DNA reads TGTGCCAGCATGGCGAAGGGGCTGTACGAGCAGTACTTC.

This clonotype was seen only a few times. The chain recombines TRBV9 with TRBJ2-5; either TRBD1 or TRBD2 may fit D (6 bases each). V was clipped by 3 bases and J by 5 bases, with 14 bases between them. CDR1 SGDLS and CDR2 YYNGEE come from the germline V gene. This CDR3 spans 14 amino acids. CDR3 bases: TGTGCCAGCAGCGACGGGGGCAGGCTTGAGACCCAGTACTTC. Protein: CASSDGGRLETQYF.

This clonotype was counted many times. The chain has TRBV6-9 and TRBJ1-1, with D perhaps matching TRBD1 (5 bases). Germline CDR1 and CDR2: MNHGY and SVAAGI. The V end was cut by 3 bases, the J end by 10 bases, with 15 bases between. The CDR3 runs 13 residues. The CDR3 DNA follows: TGTGCCAGCAGTTACGAGGGCTCCGGGGGAGCTTTCTTT. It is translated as CASSYEGSGGAFF.

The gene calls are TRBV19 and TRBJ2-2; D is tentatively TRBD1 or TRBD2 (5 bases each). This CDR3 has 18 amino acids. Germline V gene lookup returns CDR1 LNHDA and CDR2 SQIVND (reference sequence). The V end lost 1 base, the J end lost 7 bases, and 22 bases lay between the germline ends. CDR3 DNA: TGTGCCAGTAGTATAGTCCTGAACCGGGACGGACTGTACGGGGAGCTGTTTTTT. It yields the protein CASSIVLNRDGLYGELFF.

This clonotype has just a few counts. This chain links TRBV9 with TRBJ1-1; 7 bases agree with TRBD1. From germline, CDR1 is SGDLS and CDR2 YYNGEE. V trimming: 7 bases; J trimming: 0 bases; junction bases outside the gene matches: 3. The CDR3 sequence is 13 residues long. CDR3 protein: CASGQDLNTEAFF. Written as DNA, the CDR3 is TGTGCCAGCGGACAGGACTTGAACACTGAAGCTTTCTTT.